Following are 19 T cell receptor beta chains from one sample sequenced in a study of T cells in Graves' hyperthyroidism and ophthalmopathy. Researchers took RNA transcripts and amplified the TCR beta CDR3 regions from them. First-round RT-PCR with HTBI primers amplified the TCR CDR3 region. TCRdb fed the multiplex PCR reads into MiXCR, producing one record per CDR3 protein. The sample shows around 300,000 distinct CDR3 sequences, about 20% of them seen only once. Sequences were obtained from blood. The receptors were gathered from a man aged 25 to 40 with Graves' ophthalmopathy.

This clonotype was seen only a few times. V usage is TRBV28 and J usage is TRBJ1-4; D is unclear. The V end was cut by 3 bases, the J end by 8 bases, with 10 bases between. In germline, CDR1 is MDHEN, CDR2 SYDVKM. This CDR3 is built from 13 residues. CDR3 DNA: TGTGCCAGCAGTTTCCGACGGTTCGAAAAACTGTTTTTT. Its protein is CASSFRRFEKLFF.

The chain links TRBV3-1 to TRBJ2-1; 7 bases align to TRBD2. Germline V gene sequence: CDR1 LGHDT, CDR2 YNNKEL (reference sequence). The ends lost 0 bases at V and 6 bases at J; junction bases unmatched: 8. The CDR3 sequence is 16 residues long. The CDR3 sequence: CASSQDRAGAANEQFF. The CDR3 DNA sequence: TGTGCCAGCAGCCAAGATAGGGCGGGAGCGGCCAATGAGCAGTTCTTC.

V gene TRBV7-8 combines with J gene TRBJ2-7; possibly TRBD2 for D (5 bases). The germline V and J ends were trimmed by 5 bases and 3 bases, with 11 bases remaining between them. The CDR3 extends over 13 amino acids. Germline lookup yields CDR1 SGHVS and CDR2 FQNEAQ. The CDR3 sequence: CASSIGLYYEQYF. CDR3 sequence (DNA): TGTGCCAGCAGCATCGGACTTTACTACGAGCAGTACTTC.

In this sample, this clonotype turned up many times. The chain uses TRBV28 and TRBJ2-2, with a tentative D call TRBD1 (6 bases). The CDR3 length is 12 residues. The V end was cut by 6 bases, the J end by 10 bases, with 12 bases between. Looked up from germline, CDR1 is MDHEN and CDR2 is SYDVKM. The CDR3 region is CASSNRVKELFF. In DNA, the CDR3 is TGTGCCAGCAGCAACAGGGTGAAGGAGCTGTTTTTT.

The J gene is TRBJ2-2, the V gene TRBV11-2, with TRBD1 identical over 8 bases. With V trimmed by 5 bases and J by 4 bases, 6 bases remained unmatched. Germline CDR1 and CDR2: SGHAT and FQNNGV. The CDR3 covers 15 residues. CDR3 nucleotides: TGTGCCAGCAGCCGTGACAGGGGAATCACCGGGGAGCTGTTTTTT. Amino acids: CASSRDRGITGELFF.

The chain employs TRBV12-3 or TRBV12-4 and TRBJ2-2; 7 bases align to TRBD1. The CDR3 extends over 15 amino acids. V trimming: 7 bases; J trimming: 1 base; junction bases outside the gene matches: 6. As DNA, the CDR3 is TGTGCCAGCAAGGGGACAGCGTTGAACACCGGGGAGCTGTTTTTT. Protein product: CASKGTALNTGELFF.

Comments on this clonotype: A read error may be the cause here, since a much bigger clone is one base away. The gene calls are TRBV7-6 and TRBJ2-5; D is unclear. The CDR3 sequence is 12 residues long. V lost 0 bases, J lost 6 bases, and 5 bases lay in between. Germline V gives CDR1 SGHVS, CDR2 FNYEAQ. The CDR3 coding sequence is TGTGCCAGCAGCTTAGCGGGGAAGACCCAGTACTTC. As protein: CASSLAGKTQYF.

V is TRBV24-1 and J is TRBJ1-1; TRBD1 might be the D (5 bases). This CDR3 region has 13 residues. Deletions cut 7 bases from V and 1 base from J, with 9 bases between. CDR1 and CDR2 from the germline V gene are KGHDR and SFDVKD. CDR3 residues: CATREQGNTEAFF. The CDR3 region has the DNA TGTGCCACCAGGGAGCAGGGGAACACTGAAGCTTTCTTT.

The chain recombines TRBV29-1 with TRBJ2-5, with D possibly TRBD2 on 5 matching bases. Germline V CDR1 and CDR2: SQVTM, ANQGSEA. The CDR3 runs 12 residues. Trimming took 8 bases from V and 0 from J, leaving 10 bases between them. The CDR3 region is CSTSTNQETQYF. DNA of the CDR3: TGCAGCACTAGTACCAACCAAGAGACCCAGTACTTC.

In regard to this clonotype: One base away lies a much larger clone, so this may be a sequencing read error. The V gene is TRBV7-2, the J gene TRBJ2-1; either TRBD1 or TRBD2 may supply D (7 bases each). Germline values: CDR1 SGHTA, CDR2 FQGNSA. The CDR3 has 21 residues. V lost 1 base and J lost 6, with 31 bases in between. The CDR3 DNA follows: TGTGCCAGCAGCTTAGTTCAGGAGGGGGCTAGCGGCGCCAGCCCGGGCAATGAGCAGTTCTTC. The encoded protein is CASSLVQEGASGASPGNEQFF.

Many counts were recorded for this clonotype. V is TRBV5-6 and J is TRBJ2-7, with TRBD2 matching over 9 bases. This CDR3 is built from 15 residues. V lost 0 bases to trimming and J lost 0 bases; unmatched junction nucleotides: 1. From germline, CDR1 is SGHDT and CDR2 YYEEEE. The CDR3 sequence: CASSLGLAASYEQYF. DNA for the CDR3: TGTGCCAGCAGCTTGGGACTAGCGGCCTCCTACGAGCAGTACTTC.

The CDR3 region is CATNRDRVGNQPQHF. The CDR3 DNA is TGTGCCACCAACCGGGACAGGGTAGGCAATCAGCCCCAGCATTTT. The rearrangement links TRBV2 to TRBJ1-5; 9 bases match TRBD1. Trimming at V came to 10 bases and at J to 2 bases, leaving 9 bases not matched to a gene. This CDR3 spans 15 amino acids. The germline V gene has CDR1 SNHLY and CDR2 FYNNEI.

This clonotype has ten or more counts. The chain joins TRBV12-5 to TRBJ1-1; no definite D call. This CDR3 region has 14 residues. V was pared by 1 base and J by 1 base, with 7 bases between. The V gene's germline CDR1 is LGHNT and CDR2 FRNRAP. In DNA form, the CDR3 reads TGTGCTAGTGGTTTGGCGGTCCCGAACACTGAAGCTTTCTTT. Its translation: CASGLAVPNTEAFF.

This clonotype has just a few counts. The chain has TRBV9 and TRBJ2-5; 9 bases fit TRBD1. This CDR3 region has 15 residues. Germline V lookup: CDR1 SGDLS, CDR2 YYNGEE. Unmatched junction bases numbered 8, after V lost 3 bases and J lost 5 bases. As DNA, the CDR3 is TGTGCCAGCAGCGCCGGACAGGGGCCTCAGGAGACCCAGTACTTC. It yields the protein CASSAGQGPQETQYF.

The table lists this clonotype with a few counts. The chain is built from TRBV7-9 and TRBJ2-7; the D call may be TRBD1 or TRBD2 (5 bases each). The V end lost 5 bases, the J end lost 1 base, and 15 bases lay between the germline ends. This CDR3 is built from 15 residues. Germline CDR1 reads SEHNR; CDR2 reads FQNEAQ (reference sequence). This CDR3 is CASSARDGPSYEQYF. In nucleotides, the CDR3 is TGTGCCAGCAGCGCCCGGGACGGACCTTCCTACGAGCAGTACTTC.

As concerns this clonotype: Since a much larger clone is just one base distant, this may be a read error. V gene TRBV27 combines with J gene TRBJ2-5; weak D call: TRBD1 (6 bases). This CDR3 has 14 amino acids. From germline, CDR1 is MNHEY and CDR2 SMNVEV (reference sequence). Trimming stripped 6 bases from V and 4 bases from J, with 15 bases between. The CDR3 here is CASSHRTELETQYF. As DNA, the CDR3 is TGTGCCAGCAGCCACCGGACAGAGCTAGAGACCCAGTACTTC.

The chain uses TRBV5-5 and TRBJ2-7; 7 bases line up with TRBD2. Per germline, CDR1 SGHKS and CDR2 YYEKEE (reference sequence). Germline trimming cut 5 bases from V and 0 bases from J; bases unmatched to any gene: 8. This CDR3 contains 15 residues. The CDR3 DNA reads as TGTGCCAGCAGTTTTCTAGCGGAGAGCTCCTACGAGCAGTACTTC. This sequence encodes CASSFLAESSYEQYF.

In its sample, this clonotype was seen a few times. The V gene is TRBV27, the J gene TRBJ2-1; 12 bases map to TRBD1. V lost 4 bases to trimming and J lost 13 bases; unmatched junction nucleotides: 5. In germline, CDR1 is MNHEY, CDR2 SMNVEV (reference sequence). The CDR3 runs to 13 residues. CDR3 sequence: CASSSSGTGGQFF. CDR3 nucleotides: TGTGCCAGCAGTTCTTCCGGGACAGGGGGCCAGTTCTTC.

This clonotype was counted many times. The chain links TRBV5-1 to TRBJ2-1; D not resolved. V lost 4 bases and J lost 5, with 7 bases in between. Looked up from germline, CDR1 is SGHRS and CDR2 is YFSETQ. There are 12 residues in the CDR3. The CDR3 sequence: CASSPDHNEQFF. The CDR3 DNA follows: TGCGCCAGCAGCCCGGACCACAATGAGCAGTTCTTC.